These 12 T cell receptor beta chains were sequenced from one sample in a study of blood T cell repertoires in COVID-19. The assay was immunoSEQ multiplex PCR, and TCRdb's table has in-frame clones only and misses some. The table lists roughly 200,000 clones, over 75% of them singletons. The sample was peripheral blood. The origin of the receptors is a person aged 70 to 85 with COVID-19, enrolled during active disease.

V usage is TRBV7-2 and J usage is TRBJ1-1; a possible D gene is TRBD1 (6 bases). V was clipped by 2 bases and J by 3 bases, with 13 bases between them. CDR1 is SGHTA, CDR2 FQGNSA, per germline. The CDR3 runs to 15 residues. The CDR3 DNA is TGTGCCAGCAGCTTAACCACAGGGCCCGACACTGAAGCTTTCTTT. Residues: CASSLTTGPDTEAFF.

The chain is built from TRBV7-3 and TRBJ2-2; D is unresolved. CDR3 length equals 13 residues. Looked up from germline, CDR1 is SGHTA and CDR2 is FQGTGA. V gave up 3 bases and J gave up 7 bases, with 9 bases separating them. The CDR3 nucleotides read TGTGCCAGCAGCTTTACGGTTGGCGGGGAGCTGTTTTTT. Translation: CASSFTVGGELFF.

The chain combines TRBV30 with TRBJ2-1, with TRBD2 identical over 8 bases. The germline gives CDR1 GTSNPN, CDR2 SVGIG (reference sequence). CDR3 length: 13 residues. V dropped 5 bases and J dropped 5; count of bases not matched to a gene: 5. The CDR3 sequence: CAWAGLVDNEQFF. CDR3 nucleotides: TGTGCCTGGGCGGGACTAGTGGACAATGAGCAGTTCTTC.

The table lists this clone with many counts. The chain is built from TRBV4-3 and TRBJ2-7, with TRBD1 identical over 10 bases. CDR3 length: 15 residues. V lost 5 bases, J lost 4 bases, and 8 bases stayed unmatched. Germline CDR1 LGHNA, CDR2 YSLEER. The CDR3 DNA reads TGCGCCAGCAGCTTCTCCGGGACAGGGGAATACGAGCAGTACTTC. Its translation is CASSFSGTGEYEQYF.

DNA for the CDR3: TGTGCCAGCAGCCAAATGACAGGGGACTATGGCTACACCTTC. Residues: CASSQMTGDYGYTF. The rearrangement links TRBV5-6 to TRBJ1-2; 8 positions agree with TRBD1. J gave up 3 bases and V 4 bases, and 5 bases lay outside the gene matches. Germline V CDR1 and CDR2: SGHDT, YYEEEE. The CDR3 length is 14 residues.

The J gene is TRBJ2-5, the V gene TRBV15; tentatively, D is TRBD2 (5 bases). V shed 3 bases and J shed 5 bases, with 16 bases lying between them. This CDR3 is built from 15 residues. Germline V gene lookup returns CDR1 LNHNV and CDR2 YYDKDF (reference sequence). The CDR3 sequence: CATSSSVPRGETQYF. The CDR3 DNA reads TGTGCCACCAGCAGCTCGGTCCCCCGGGGTGAGACCCAGTACTTC. The variable domain in full, with the rest retrieved from reference TRBV15 and TRBJ2-5, is DAMVIQNPRYQVTQFGKPVTLSCSQTLNHNVMYWYQQKSSQAPKLLFHYYDKDFNNEADTPDNFQSRRPNTSFCFLDIRSPGLGDTAMYLCATSSSVPRGETQYFGPGTRLLVL.

This clone was seen once. This chain links TRBV4-3 with TRBJ2-7; 8 bases match TRBD2. Germline CDR1 is LGHNA and CDR2 is YSLEER. The V segment lost 0 bases and the J segment 0 bases; nucleotides outside the gene matches: 10. The CDR3 length is 18 residues. The CDR3 protein is CASSQDSVSSGFSYEQYF. The CDR3 DNA reads TGCGCCAGCAGCCAAGATAGTGTTTCTAGCGGGTTCTCCTACGAGCAGTACTTC.

This clone was counted once. The gene calls are TRBV28 and TRBJ2-5; 12 nucleotides align to TRBD2. The CDR3 covers 15 residues. The V gene's germline CDR1 is MDHEN and CDR2 SYDVKM. The junction had 4 bases not matched to a gene; V was cut back by 1 base and J by 7 bases. The CDR3 spells CASSLSGLAGRTQYF. CDR3 DNA sequence: TGTGCCAGCAGTTTATCAGGACTAGCGGGAAGGACCCAGTACTTC.

The chain has TRBV5-6 and TRBJ1-2; 7 nucleotides agree with TRBD1. V gave up 0 bases and J gave up 0 bases; unmatched junction bases: 5. Per germline, CDR1 SGHDT and CDR2 YYEEEE. The CDR3 loop spans 16 amino acids. CDR3 protein: CASSLEGGSANYGYTF. The CDR3 nucleotides are TGTGCCAGCAGCTTGGAAGGGGGCTCAGCTAACTATGGCTACACCTTC.

The chain recombines TRBV19 with TRBJ2-1; 7 bases line up with TRBD2. CDR3 size: 14 residues. V dropped 3 bases and J dropped 9; count of bases not matched to a gene: 8. Looked up from germline, CDR1 is LNHDA and CDR2 is SQIVND (reference sequence). For the CDR3, the DNA is TGTGCCAGTAGTATTTTCGGGGGAGGGAGTGAGCAGTTCTTC. Translating it yields CASSIFGGGSEQFF.

J is TRBJ1-1 and V is TRBV30; weak D call: TRBD1 (6 bases). V lost 7 bases to trimming and J lost 0 bases, with 18 bases between them. CDR1 is GTSNPN, CDR2 SVGIG, per germline (reference sequence). This CDR3 is built from 15 residues. The CDR3 DNA reads as TGTGCCTCTGAAGGACAGAAAAAAATGAACACTGAAGCTTTCTTT. It encodes CASEGQKKMNTEAFF.

The gene calls are TRBV4-3 and TRBJ1-4; possible D gene TRBD1, 6 bases. This CDR3 region has 19 residues. The ends were cut back, 0 bases at V and 0 bases at J, with 17 bases in the middle. Germline V gene sequence: CDR1 LGHNA, CDR2 YSLEER. The CDR3 sequence is CASSQDLSRGAATNEKLFF. The CDR3 bases are TGCGCCAGCAGCCAAGATCTGTCCAGGGGAGCAGCAACTAATGAAAAACTGTTTTTT.